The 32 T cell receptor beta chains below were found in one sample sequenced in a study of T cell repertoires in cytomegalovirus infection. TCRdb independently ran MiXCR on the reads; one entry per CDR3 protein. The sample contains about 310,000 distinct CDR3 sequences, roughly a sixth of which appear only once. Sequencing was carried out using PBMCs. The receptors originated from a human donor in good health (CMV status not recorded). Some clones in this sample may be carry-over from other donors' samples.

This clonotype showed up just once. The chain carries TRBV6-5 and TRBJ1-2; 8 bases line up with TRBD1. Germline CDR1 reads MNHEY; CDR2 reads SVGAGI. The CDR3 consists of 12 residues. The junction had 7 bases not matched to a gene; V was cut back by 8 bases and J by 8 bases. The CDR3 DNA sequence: TGTGCCAGCGGGCAGGGGGCGGAAGGCTACACCTTC. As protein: CASGQGAEGYTF.

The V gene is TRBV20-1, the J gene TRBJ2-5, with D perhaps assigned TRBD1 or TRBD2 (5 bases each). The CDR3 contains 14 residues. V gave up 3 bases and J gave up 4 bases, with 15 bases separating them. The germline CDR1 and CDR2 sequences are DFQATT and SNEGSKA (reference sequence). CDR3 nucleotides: TGCAGTGCTAGTTTGTCCAGGGCGGGAGAGACCCAGTACTTC. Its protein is CSASLSRAGETQYF.

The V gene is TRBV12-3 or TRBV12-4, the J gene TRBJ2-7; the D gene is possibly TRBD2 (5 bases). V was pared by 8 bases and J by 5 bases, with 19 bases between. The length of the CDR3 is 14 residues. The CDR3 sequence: CASGIAPVSHEQYF. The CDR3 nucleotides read TGTGCCAGCGGGATAGCGCCCGTTTCCCACGAGCAGTACTTC.

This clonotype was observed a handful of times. CDR3 in amino acids: CASSQTEKGYNSPLHF. The CDR3 DNA reads as TGTGCCAGCAGTCAGACAGAAAAGGGCTATAATTCACCCCTCCACTTT. The genes are TRBV12-3 or TRBV12-4 and TRBJ1-6; D may be TRBD1 (5 bases). V was clipped by 5 bases and J by 3 bases, with 14 bases between them. This CDR3 region has 16 residues.

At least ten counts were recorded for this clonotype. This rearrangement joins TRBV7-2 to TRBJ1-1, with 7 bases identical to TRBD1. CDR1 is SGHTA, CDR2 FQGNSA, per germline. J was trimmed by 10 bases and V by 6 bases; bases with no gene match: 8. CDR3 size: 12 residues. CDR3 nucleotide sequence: TGTGCCAGCAGTTCGACAGGGCGTGCAGCTTTCTTT. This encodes CASSSTGRAAFF.

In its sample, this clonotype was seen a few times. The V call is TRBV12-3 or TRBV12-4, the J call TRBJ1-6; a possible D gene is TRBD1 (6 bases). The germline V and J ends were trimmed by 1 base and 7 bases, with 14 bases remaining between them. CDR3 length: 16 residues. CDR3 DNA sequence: TGTGCCAGCAGTTTAGGGGGCAGGGGAACGAATTCACCCCTCCACTTT. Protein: CASSLGGRGTNSPLHF.

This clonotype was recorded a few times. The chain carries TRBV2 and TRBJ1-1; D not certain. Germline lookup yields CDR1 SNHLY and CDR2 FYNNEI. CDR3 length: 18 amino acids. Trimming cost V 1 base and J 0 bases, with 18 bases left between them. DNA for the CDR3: TGTGCCAGCAGTGAAGTTAGCGGAGGCGGTCCGGTGAACACTGAAGCTTTCTTT. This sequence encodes CASSEVSGGGPVNTEAFF.

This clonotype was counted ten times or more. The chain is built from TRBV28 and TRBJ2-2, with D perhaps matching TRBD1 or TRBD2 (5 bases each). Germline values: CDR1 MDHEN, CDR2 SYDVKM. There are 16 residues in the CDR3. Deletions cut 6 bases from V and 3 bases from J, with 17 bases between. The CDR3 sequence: CASSLTGRYDTGELFF. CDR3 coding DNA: TGTGCCAGCAGCTTAACGGGGCGGTATGACACCGGGGAGCTGTTTTTT.

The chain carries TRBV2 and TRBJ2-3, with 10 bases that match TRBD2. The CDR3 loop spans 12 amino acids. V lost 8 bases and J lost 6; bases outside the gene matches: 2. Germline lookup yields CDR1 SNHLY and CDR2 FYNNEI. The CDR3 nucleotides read TGTGCCAGCGGGACTAGCGCGGATACGCAGTATTTT. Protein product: CASGTSADTQYF.

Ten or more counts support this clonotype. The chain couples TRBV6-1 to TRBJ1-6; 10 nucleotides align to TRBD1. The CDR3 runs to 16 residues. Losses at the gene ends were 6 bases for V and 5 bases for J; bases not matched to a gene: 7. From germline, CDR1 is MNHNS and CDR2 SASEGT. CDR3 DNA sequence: TGTGCCAGCAGAGGAGTCGGGACAGGGGATAATTCACCCCTCCACTTT. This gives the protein CASRGVGTGDNSPLHF.

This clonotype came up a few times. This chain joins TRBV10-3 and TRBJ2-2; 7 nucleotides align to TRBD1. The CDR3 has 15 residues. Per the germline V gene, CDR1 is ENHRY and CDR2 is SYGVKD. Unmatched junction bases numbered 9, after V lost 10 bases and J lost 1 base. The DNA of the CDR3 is TGTGCCACCCTAATCAGACAGGGGAACACCGGGGAGCTGTTTTTT. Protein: CATLIRQGNTGELFF.

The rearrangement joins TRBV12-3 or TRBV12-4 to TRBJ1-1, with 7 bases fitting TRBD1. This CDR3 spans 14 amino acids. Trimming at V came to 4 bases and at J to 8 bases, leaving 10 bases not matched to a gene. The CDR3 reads CASSSVGTADEAFF. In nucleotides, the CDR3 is TGTGCCAGCAGTTCCGTCGGGACAGCGGACGAAGCTTTCTTT.

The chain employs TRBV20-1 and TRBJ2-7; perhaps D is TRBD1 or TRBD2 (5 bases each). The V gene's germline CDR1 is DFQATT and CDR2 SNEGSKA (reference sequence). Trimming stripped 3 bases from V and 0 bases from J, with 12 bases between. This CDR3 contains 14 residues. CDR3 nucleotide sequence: TGCAGTGCTAGCGAGGGGCACCTCTCCTACGAGCAGTACTTC. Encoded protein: CSASEGHLSYEQYF.

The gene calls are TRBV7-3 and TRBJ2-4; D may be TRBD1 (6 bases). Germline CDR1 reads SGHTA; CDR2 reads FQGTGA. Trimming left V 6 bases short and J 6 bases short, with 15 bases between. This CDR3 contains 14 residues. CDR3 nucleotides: TGTGCCAGCAGTCCCGGAGGACAGTTAAACATTCAGTACTTC. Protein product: CASSPGGQLNIQYF.

The CDR3: CASSQVFASGGQTDTQYF. The CDR3, as DNA: TGTGCCAGCAGCCAAGTGTTCGCTAGCGGGGGACAGACAGATACGCAGTATTTT. The V call is TRBV4-2, the J call TRBJ2-3; TRBD2 agrees at 10 bases. The CDR3 runs 18 residues. Trimming took 1 base from V and 3 from J; bases not matched to a gene: 10. The germline V gene encodes CDR1 LGHNA and CDR2 YNFKEQ.

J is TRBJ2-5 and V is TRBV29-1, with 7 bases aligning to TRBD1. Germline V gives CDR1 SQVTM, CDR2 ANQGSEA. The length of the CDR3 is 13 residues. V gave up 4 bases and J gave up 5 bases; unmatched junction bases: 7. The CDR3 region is CSVANRGRETQYF. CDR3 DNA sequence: TGCAGCGTTGCGAACAGGGGCCGGGAGACCCAGTACTTC.

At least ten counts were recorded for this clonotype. The CDR3 here is CSAGRTGTGEAFF. The DNA of the CDR3 is TGCAGTGCTGGTCGAACCGGGACAGGGGAAGCTTTCTTT. The V call is TRBV20-1, the J call TRBJ1-1; 9 bases line up with TRBD1. CDR3 length: 13 residues. V gave up 5 bases and J gave up 8 bases; unmatched junction bases: 9. CDR1 is DFQATT, CDR2 SNEGSKA, per germline (reference sequence).

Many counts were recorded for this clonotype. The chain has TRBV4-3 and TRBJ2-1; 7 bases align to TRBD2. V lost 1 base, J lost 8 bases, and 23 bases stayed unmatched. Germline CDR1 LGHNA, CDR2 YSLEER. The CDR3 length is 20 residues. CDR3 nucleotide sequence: TGCGCCAGCAGCCAAGCCCCTGGGGGGTCGCGGGGGTCGCGGGTGGATGAGCAGTTCTTC. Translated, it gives CASSQAPGGSRGSRVDEQFF.

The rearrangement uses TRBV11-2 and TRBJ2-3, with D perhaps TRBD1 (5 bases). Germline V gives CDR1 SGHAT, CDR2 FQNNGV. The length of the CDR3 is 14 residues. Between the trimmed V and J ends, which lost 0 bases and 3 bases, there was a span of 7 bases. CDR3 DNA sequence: TGTGCCAGCAGCTTAGATCAGGGTACAGATACGCAGTATTTT. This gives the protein CASSLDQGTDTQYF.

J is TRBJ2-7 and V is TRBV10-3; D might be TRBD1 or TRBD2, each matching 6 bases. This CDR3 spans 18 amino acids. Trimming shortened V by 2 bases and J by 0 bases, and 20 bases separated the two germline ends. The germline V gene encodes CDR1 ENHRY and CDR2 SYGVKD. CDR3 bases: TGTGCCATCAGTGAGGGGGGGAGGTGGAGGGGGATCTCCTACGAGCAGTACTTC. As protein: CAISEGGRWRGISYEQYF.

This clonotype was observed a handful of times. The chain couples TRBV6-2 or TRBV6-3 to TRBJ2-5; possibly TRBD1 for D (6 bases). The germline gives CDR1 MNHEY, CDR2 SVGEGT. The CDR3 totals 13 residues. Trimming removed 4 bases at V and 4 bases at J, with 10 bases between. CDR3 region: CASSSGEGETQYF. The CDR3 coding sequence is TGTGCCAGCAGTTCAGGGGAAGGAGAGACCCAGTACTTC.

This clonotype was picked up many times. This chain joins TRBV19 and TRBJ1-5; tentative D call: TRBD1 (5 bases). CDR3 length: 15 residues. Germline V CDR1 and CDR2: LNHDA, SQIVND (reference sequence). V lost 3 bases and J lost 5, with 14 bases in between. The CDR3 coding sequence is TGTGCCAGTAGTATTACGCAGGGATTGGATCAGCCCCAGCATTTT. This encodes CASSITQGLDQPQHF.

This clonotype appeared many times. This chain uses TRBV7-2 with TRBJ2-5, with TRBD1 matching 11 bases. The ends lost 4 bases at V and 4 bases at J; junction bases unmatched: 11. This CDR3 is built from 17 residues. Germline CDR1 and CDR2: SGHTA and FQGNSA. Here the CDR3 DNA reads TGTGCCAGCAGCTGGAGCGTCGGGACAGGGGGTAGAGAGACCCAGTACTTC. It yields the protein CASSWSVGTGGRETQYF.

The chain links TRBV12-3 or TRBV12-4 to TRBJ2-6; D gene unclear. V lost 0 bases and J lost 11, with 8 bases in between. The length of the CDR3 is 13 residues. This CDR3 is CASSLAYTYVLTF. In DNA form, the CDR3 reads TGTGCCAGCAGTTTAGCATACACGTACGTCCTGACTTTC.

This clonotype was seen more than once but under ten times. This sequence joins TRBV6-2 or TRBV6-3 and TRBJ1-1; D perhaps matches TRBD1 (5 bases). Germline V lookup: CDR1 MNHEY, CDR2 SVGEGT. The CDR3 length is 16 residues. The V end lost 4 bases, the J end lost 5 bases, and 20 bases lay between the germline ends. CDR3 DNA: TGTGCCAGCAGTTCACCCCGCCAGGGCGAGGATACTGAAGCTTTCTTT. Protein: CASSSPRQGEDTEAFF.

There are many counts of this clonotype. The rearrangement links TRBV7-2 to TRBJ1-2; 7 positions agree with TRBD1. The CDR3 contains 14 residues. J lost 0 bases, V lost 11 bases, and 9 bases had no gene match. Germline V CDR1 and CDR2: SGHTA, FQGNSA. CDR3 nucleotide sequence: TGTGCCGGATTTCAGGGGGGAACTAACTATGGCTACACCTTC. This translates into CAGFQGGTNYGYTF.

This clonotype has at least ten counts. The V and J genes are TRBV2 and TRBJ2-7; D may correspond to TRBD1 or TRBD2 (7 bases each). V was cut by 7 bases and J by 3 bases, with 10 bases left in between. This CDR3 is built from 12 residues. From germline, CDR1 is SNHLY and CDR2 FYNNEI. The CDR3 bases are TGTGCCAGCACAGGGGGGGTCTACGAGCAGTACTTC. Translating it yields CASTGGVYEQYF.

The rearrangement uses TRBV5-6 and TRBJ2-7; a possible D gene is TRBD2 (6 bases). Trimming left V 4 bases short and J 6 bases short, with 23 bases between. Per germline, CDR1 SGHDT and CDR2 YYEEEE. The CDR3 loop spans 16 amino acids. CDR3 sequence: CASSADRDSRGGEQYF. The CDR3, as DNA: TGTGCCAGCAGCGCCGACCGGGACTCAAGGGGTGGCGAGCAGTACTTC.

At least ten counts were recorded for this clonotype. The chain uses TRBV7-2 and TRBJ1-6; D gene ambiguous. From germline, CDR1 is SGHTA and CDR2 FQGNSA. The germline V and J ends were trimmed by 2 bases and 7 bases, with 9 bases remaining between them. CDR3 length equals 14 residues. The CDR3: CASSLTRNNSPLHF. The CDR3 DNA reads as TGTGCCAGCAGCTTAACCAGAAACAATTCACCCCTCCACTTT.

CDR3 loop: CSVVDPGTGDRVYGYTF. CDR3 coding DNA: TGCAGCGTTGTGGACCCAGGGACAGGGGATCGGGTCTATGGCTACACCTTC. This sequence joins TRBV29-1 and TRBJ1-2; 10 positions agree with TRBD1. Germline CDR1 reads SQVTM; CDR2 reads ANQGSEA. V shed 4 bases, J shed 4 bases, and the junction held 15 bases outside the gene matches. The CDR3 spans 17 residues.

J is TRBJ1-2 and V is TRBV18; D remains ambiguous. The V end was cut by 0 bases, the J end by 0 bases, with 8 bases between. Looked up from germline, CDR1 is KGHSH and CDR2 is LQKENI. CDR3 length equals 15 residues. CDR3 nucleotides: TGTGCCAGCTCACCACCGAATGCGCCTAACTATGGCTACACCTTC. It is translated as CASSPPNAPNYGYTF.

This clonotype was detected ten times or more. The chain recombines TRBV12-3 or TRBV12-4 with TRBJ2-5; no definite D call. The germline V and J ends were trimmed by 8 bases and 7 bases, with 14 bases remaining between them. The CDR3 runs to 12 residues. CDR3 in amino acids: CASRREGGTQYF. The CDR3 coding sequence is TGTGCCAGCCGCCGTGAAGGTGGGACCCAGTACTTC.